A selection of T cell receptor beta chains follows, all from one sample in a study of blood T cells in healthy people across ages. TCRdb ran MiXCR on the 5' RACE reads and lists one entry per CDR3 protein. The sample shows hundreds of thousands of distinct CDR3 sequences, roughly 21% of them seen only once. Source material: blood. The source is a man aged 65-85 years in good health. CDR3s include the opening cysteine and the closing phenylalanine or tryptophan. Fields, in order: clone size, V gene, D gene, J gene, CDR3 protein, CDR3 DNA. The D gene is left open where the match is weak. Only some rows state a clone size, as once, few, many or a class for expanded clones.

>-|TRBV29-1|TRBD1|TRBJ2-1
CSGCRDSSYNEQFF
TGCAGCGGATGCCGGGACAGCTCCTACAATGAGCAGTTCTTC
>few|TRBV4-1|-|TRBJ2-1
CASSQVGIDNEQFF
TGCGCCAGCAGCCAAGTAGGGATCGACAATGAGCAGTTCTTC
>-|TRBV7-2|-|TRBJ1-4
CASSLAQATNEKLFF
TGTGCCAGCAGCTTAGCCCAAGCAACTAATGAAAAACTGTTTTTT
>-|TRBV12-3/TRBV12-4|TRBD2|TRBJ2-1
CASSPGSGHDNEQFF
TGTGCCAGCAGTCCGGGTAGCGGGCACGACAATGAGCAGTTCTTC
>few|TRBV28|-|TRBJ2-1
CAGSPGTPSYNEQFF
TGTGCCGGCAGTCCGGGGACACCCTCCTACAATGAGCAGTTCTTC
>few|TRBV6-2/TRBV6-3|TRBD1|TRBJ1-5
CASSYDRTGVNQPQHF
TGTGCCAGCAGTTACGACCGGACAGGAGTCAATCAGCCCCAGCATTTT
>few|TRBV7-9|TRBD1|TRBJ2-3
CASSLRTGGIPTDTQYF
TGTGCCAGCAGCTTGAGGACAGGGGGCATTCCGACAGATACGCAGTATTTT
>few|TRBV5-1|TRBD2|TRBJ2-3
CASSPQPPGTSGRKVTDTQYF
TGCGCCAGCAGCCCCCAGCCCCCCGGGACTAGCGGGAGAAAGGTCACAGATACGCAGTATTTT
>few|TRBV7-7|-|TRBJ2-7
CASSFVEQYF
TGTGCTAGCAGCTTTGTTGAGCAGTACTTC
>many|TRBV3-1|-|TRBJ1-3
CASSQGSSGNTIYF
TGTGCCAGCAGCCAAGGTAGCTCTGGAAACACCATATATTTT
>once|TRBV12-3/TRBV12-4|TRBD1|TRBJ1-2
CASSLGQASGGYTF
TGTGCCAGCAGTTTGGGACAGGCCTCGGGTGGCTACACCTTC
>few|TRBV7-2|-|TRBJ2-5
CASGLGPSDQYF
TGTGCCAGCGGCTTAGGCCCCTCGGACCAGTACTTC
>once|TRBV15|-|TRBJ2-3
CATSRDLSADTQYF
TGTGCCACCAGCAGAGATCTATCGGCAGATACGCAGTATTTT
>few|TRBV20-1|TRBD1|TRBJ1-2
CSASRGQDGYTF
TGCAGTGCTAGCAGGGGGCAGGATGGCTACACCTTC
>once|TRBV9|TRBD2|TRBJ2-5
CASSVGSGGAVETQYF
TGTGCCAGCAGCGTGGGTAGCGGGGGGGCGGTTGAGACCCAGTACTTC
>-|TRBV2|TRBD2|TRBJ2-1
CASSEGRGRASGSRNEQFF
TGTGCCAGCAGTGAGGGGCGCGGGAGAGCCTCAGGTAGTAGAAATGAGCAGTTCTTC
>few|TRBV6-1|TRBD2|TRBJ2-7
CASSTTGTSGFEQYF
TGTGCCAGCAGCACAACCGGGACTAGCGGATTCGAGCAGTACTTC
>once|TRBV11-3|-|TRBJ2-3
CASSPGDEPQDTQYF
TGTGCCAGCAGCCCCGGGGACGAACCACAGGATACGCAGTATTTT
>few|TRBV4-1|-|TRBJ2-5
CASSQGIATNQETQYF
TGCGCCAGCAGCCAGGGGATAGCGACCAACCAAGAGACCCAGTACTTC
>-|TRBV5-6|-|TRBJ2-4
CASSLAKRGIQYF
TGTGCCAGCAGCTTGGCCAAGAGGGGGATTCAGTACTTC
>-|TRBV19|-|TRBJ1-2
CASSTQGRNYGYTF
TGTGCCAGTAGTACCCAGGGGAGGAACTATGGCTACACCTTC
>many|TRBV10-3|TRBD1|TRBJ1-5
CAISESLGGAGNQPQHF
TGTGCCATCAGTGAGTCCTTAGGGGGCGCGGGCAATCAGCCCCAGCATTTT
>-|TRBV20-1|-|TRBJ1-1
CSAPHLNTEAFF
TGCAGTGCCCCTCATCTGAACACTGAAGCTTTCTTT
>few|TRBV7-2|TRBD2|TRBJ2-5
CASSPPSGAYQETQYF
TGTGCCAGCAGCCCTCCTAGCGGGGCTTACCAAGAGACCCAGTACTTC
>few|TRBV30|-|TRBJ2-1
CAWSRTRRKGGEQFF
TGTGCCTGGAGTAGGACTAGGCGGAAGGGGGGTGAGCAGTTCTTC
>-|TRBV10-1|TRBD1|TRBJ2-1
CASSRDRVNEQFF
TGCGCCAGCAGCCGGGACAGGGTGAATGAGCAGTTCTTC
>many|TRBV2|-|TRBJ1-1
CASSEMGLGITEAFF
TGTGCCAGCAGTGAGATGGGACTTGGGATCACTGAAGCTTTCTTT
>-|TRBV29-1|-|TRBJ1-4
CSAEGAGAGEELFF
TGCAGCGCCGAGGGTGCGGGGGCGGGTGAAGAACTGTTTTTT
>-|TRBV28|TRBD2|TRBJ2-5
CAGSSSLAGGGPQYF
TGTGCCGGCAGTTCTTCGCTAGCGGGAGGGGGGCCCCAGTACTTC
>few|TRBV6-1|-|TRBJ2-7
CASSDPGATRLYYEQYF
TGTGCCAGCAGTGACCCCGGGGCCACGCGTCTCTACTACGAGCAGTACTTC
>few|TRBV9|-|TRBJ2-7
CASSPDSLSYEQYF
TGTGCCAGCAGCCCGGACAGTCTTTCCTACGAGCAGTACTTC
>-|TRBV7-2|TRBD1|TRBJ1-5
CASSQGASSNQPQHF
TGTGCCAGCAGCCAGGGGGCAAGTAGCAATCAGCCCCAGCATTTT
>-|TRBV2|TRBD2|TRBJ2-1
CASSRWTSVGEQFF
TGTGCCAGCAGCAGATGGACTAGCGTCGGTGAGCAGTTCTTC
>-|TRBV27|TRBD1|TRBJ1-2
CASSLKIPGTGAYGYTF
TGTGCCAGCAGTCTTAAAATTCCCGGGACAGGGGCCTATGGCTACACCTTC
>-|TRBV6-5|-|TRBJ1-4
CASSYPISGSTNEKLFF
TGTGCCAGCAGTTACCCGATCTCGGGTTCAACTAATGAAAAACTGTTTTTT
>-|TRBV20-1|-|TRBJ2-1
CSALGPSGFSYNEQFF
TGCAGTGCACTTGGGCCCAGCGGGTTCTCCTACAATGAGCAGTTCTTC
>few|TRBV28|TRBD1|TRBJ2-7
CASRPGQSYEQYF
TGTGCCAGCAGGCCGGGACAGAGCTACGAGCAGTACTTC
>few|TRBV24-1|TRBD2|TRBJ2-5
CATSDSGRGAGGLETQYF
TGTGCCACCAGTGATTCGGGGAGAGGAGCGGGAGGGTTAGAGACCCAGTACTTC